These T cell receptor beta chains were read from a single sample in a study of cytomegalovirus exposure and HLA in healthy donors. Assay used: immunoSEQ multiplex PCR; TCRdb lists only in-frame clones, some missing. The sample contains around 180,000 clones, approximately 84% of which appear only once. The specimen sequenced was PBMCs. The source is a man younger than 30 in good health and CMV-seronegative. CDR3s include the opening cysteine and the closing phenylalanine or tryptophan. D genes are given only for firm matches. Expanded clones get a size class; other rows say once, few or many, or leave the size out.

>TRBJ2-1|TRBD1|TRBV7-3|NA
TGTGCCAGCAGCCCTGGGACAGGGGGGTACAATGAGCAGTTCTTC
CASSPGTGGYNEQFF
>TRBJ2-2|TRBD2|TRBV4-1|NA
TGCGCCAGCAGCCAAGTAACAGCGGGAGGGCCGGGGGGGGAGCTGTTTTTT
CASSQVTAGGPGGELFF
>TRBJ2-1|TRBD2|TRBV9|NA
TGTGCCAGCAGCGTCAGCGGGGGGGAGTACAATGAGCAGTTCTTC
CASSVSGGEYNEQFF
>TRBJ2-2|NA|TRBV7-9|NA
TGTGCCAGCAGCTTGCGGCAGGGTGAATCCGGGGAGCTGTTTTTT
CASSLRQGESGELFF
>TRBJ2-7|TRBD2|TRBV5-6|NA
TGTGCCAGCAGCTTTGGGCAGGGACTATCCTACGAGCAGTACTTC
CASSFGQGLSYEQYF
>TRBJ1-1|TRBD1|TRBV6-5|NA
TGTGCCAGCCTGTTGGTACCGGGACAGGGCGAAGCTTTCTTT
CASLLVPGQGEAFF
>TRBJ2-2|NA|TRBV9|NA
TGTGCCAGCAGCATCTCCGGGACCCACAGGGACGGGGAGCTGTTTTTT
CASSISGTHRDGELFF
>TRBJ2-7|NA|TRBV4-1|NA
TGCGCCAGCAGCCTAGCGCGAGACTACGAGCAGTACTTC
CASSLARDYEQYF
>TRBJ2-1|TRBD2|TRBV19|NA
TGTGCCACGCGACAAGGACTAGCGGGGGTTCAGTTCTTC
CATRQGLAGVQFF
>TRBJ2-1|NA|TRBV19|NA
TGTGCCAGTAGAAGCCGGGGCTCCTACAATGAGCAGTTCTTC
CASRSRGSYNEQFF
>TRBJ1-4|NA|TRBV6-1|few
TGTGCCAGCAGTGAAGACTATGAAAAACTGTTTTTT
CASSEDYEKLFF
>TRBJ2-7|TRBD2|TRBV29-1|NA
TGCAGCGCCCGAGCGGGACTAGCGGGAGTGTACGAGCAGTACTTC
CSARAGLAGVYEQYF
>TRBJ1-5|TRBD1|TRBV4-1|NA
TGCGCCAGCAGCCGGACAGGGGCAGGGGGCAATCAGCCCCAGCATTTT
CASSRTGAGGNQPQHF
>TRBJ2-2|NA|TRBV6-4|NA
TGTGCCAGTGGGTCTGGAGGGGTCACCGGGGAGCTGTTTTTT
CASGSGGVTGELFF
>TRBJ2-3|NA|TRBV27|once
TGTGCCAGCAGTTTCGGAGGGCGGGGTCACACAGATACGCAGTATTTT
CASSFGGRGHTDTQYF
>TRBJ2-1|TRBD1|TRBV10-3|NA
TGTGCCATCAGCGTCCTAACAGGGGGCTCCTACAATGAGCAGTTCTTC
CAISVLTGGSYNEQFF
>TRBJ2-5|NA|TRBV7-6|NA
TGTGCCAGCAGCCTGCGCTCTAAAGAGACCCAGTACTTC
CASSLRSKETQYF
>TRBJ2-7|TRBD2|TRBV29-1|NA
TGCAGCGTGACGGGAGGGGAGGAAGGCTACGAGCAGTACTTC
CSVTGGEEGYEQYF
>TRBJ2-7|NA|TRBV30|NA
TGTGCCTGGAGTGTATTGGGGGGCGAGCAGTACTTC
CAWSVLGGEQYF
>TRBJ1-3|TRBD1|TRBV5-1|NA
TGCGCCAGCAGCTGGACCGGGACAGCAGGAAACACCATATATTTT
CASSWTGTAGNTIYF
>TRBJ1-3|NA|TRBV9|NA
TGTGCCAGCAGCGCTTCGGGGGTAGGTGGAAACACCATATATTTT
CASSASGVGGNTIYF
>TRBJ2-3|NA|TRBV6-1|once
TGTGCCAGCAGTGAAGACCAGGCCGGTTTAGATACGCAGTATTTT
CASSEDQAGLDTQYF
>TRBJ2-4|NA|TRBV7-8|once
TGTGCCAGCAGCTTAGTTGACCAGGGAAGCATTCAGTACTTC
CASSLVDQGSIQYF
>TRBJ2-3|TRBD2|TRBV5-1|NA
TGCGCCAGCAGCAGGACTAGCGGGCTTAATACGCAGTATTTT
CASSRTSGLNTQYF